Shown below are 13 T cell receptor beta chains from a single sample sequenced in a study of T-cell reconstitution after alpha-beta-depleted transplantation in children. Unique molecular identifiers were incorporated when the TCRbeta library was constructed. Using its own MiXCR run on the PCR reads, TCRdb lists one record per CDR3 protein. The sample contains about 47,000 distinct CDR3 sequences, 50% to 55% of which appear only once. Specimen: peripheral blood, collected before TCRalphabeta/CD19-depleted stem cell transplant. The receptor set was obtained from a boy under two years old with SCID, due to receive a stem cell transplant.

This clonotype was recorded many times. The chain joins TRBV4-2 to TRBJ1-2; D call uncertain. V was shortened by 4 bases and J by 6 bases, with 12 bases between the two germline ends. CDR3 length equals 13 residues. Germline CDR1 is LGHNA and CDR2 is YNFKEQ. CDR3: CASSPQRPDGYTF. For the CDR3, the DNA is TGTGCCAGCAGCCCTCAGAGGCCCGATGGCTACACCTTC.

The chain couples TRBV20-1 to TRBJ1-2; D unresolved. This CDR3 contains 15 residues. Trimming shortened V by 0 bases and J by 3 bases, and 14 bases separated the two germline ends. Germline V gives CDR1 DFQATT, CDR2 SNEGSKA (reference sequence). The CDR3 here is CSARDTDDNHYGYTF. CDR3 coding DNA: TGCAGTGCTAGAGATACAGACGATAACCACTATGGCTACACCTTC.

As to this clonotype: At one of its ends the junction is not consistent with the germline gene, which may arise from a read error. V is TRBV12-3 or TRBV12-4 and J is TRBJ2-7; D may match TRBD1 or TRBD2 (5 bases each). The CDR3 has 12 residues. The CDR3: CASSVKGPRGCF. The DNA of the CDR3 is TGTGCCAGCAGTGTGAAGGGGCCGAGAGGGTGCTTC.

This clonotype appeared once. The V gene is TRBV7-9, the J gene TRBJ2-7; TRBD1 aligns across 8 bases. CDR3 length: 13 residues. The germline V gene has CDR1 SEHNR and CDR2 FQNEAQ (reference sequence). The V and J ends lost 4 bases and 9 bases, in that order; junction bases with no gene match: 8. The CDR3 bases are TGTGCCAGCAGCTACGGGACAGGTCAGGCGCAGTACTTC. Its translation is CASSYGTGQAQYF.

This clonotype has only a few counts. The chain links TRBV20-1 to TRBJ2-2; 11 bases map to TRBD2. The V and J ends lost 0 bases and 3 bases, in that order; junction bases with no gene match: 6. The CDR3 loop spans 17 amino acids. Germline V gives CDR1 DFQATT, CDR2 SNEGSKA (reference sequence). CDR3 loop: CSARDLAGGGDTGELFF. In nucleotides, the CDR3 is TGCAGTGCTAGAGATCTAGCGGGGGGCGGGGACACCGGGGAGCTGTTTTTT.

The V call is TRBV20-1, the J call TRBJ2-5; a weak D match, TRBD1 (6 bases). CDR3 length: 13 amino acids. V lost 6 bases and J 6 bases, leaving 17 bases between the germline ends. Per the germline V gene, CDR1 is DFQATT and CDR2 is SNEGSKA (reference sequence). In DNA form, the CDR3 reads TGCAGTGCCGACGACAGGTTCGGGAAGACCCAGTACTTC. Translating it yields CSADDRFGKTQYF.

In its sample, this clonotype was seen many times. The rearrangement links TRBV6-2 or TRBV6-3 to TRBJ2-7; 7 bases line up with TRBD2. J was trimmed by 1 base and V by 8 bases; bases with no gene match: 2. The CDR3 spans 12 residues. Germline CDR1 MNHEY, CDR2 SVGEGT. The CDR3 region is CASEGLSYEQYF. The CDR3 bases are TGTGCCAGCGAGGGACTATCCTACGAGCAGTACTTC.

V and J are TRBV2 and TRBJ1-1; D is uncertain. The CDR3 sequence is 14 residues long. V was trimmed by 4 bases and J by 0 bases, leaving 9 bases between them. The germline V gene encodes CDR1 SNHLY and CDR2 FYNNEI. For the CDR3, the DNA is TGTGCCAGCAGTGGGGCGTCCTTGAACACTGAAGCTTTCTTT. This gives the protein CASSGASLNTEAFF.

The chain joins TRBV3-1 to TRBJ1-6; D is unresolved. The CDR3 loop spans 13 amino acids. Deletions cut 4 bases from V and 7 bases from J, with 8 bases between. Germline CDR1 LGHDT, CDR2 YNNKEL (reference sequence). As DNA, the CDR3 is TGTGCCAGCAGCCCAGCATGGAATTCACCCCTCCACTTT. Its protein product is CASSPAWNSPLHF. The entire variable domain, with the rest obtained from reference TRBV3-1 and TRBJ1-6, is as follows: DTAVSQTPKYLVTQMGNDKSIKCEQNLGHDTMYWYKQDSKKFLKIMFSYNNKELIINETVPNRFSPKSPDKAHLNLHINSLELGDSAVYFCASSPAWNSPLHFGNGTRLTVT.

V gene TRBV4-3 combines with J gene TRBJ2-5; no definite D call. Trimming took off 2 bases at V and 1 base at J, with 8 bases between the two ends. The germline gives CDR1 LGHNA, CDR2 YSLEER. This CDR3 is built from 14 residues. CDR3 amino acids: CASSQWGSQETQYF. As DNA, the CDR3 is TGCGCCAGCAGCCAATGGGGATCCCAAGAGACCCAGTACTTC.

This clonotype was picked up a small number of times. J is TRBJ2-1 and V is TRBV5-1, with D possibly being TRBD2 (6 bases). Between the trimmed V and J ends, which lost 0 bases and 1 base, there was a span of 8 bases. The CDR3 has 15 amino acids. Germline assignment: CDR1 SGHRS and CDR2 YFSETQ. This CDR3 is CASSLDLASYNEQFF. The CDR3 nucleotides read TGCGCCAGCAGCTTGGATCTAGCGTCCTACAATGAGCAGTTCTTC.

This clonotype was seen a handful of times. The rearrangement links TRBV20-1 to TRBJ2-5, with 12 bases aligning to TRBD2. There are 17 residues in the CDR3. Trimming at V came to 4 bases and at J to 5 bases, leaving 14 bases not matched to a gene. Germline V CDR1 and CDR2: DFQATT, SNEGSKA (reference sequence). CDR3 sequence (DNA): TGCAGTGCTAAGGGACTAGCGGGCCCCATCAGTCGGGAGACCCAGTACTTC. Its protein is CSAKGLAGPISRETQYF.

The rearrangement uses TRBV4-3 and TRBJ1-4; 7 bases match TRBD1. The CDR3 spans 15 residues. Germline lookup yields CDR1 LGHNA and CDR2 YSLEER. The trim removed 4 bases at V and 5 bases at J, leaving 7 bases unmatched. CDR3 DNA sequence: TGCGCCAGCAGCCTCGGACAGGCAAACAATGAAAAACTGTTTTTT. Translated: CASSLGQANNEKLFF.